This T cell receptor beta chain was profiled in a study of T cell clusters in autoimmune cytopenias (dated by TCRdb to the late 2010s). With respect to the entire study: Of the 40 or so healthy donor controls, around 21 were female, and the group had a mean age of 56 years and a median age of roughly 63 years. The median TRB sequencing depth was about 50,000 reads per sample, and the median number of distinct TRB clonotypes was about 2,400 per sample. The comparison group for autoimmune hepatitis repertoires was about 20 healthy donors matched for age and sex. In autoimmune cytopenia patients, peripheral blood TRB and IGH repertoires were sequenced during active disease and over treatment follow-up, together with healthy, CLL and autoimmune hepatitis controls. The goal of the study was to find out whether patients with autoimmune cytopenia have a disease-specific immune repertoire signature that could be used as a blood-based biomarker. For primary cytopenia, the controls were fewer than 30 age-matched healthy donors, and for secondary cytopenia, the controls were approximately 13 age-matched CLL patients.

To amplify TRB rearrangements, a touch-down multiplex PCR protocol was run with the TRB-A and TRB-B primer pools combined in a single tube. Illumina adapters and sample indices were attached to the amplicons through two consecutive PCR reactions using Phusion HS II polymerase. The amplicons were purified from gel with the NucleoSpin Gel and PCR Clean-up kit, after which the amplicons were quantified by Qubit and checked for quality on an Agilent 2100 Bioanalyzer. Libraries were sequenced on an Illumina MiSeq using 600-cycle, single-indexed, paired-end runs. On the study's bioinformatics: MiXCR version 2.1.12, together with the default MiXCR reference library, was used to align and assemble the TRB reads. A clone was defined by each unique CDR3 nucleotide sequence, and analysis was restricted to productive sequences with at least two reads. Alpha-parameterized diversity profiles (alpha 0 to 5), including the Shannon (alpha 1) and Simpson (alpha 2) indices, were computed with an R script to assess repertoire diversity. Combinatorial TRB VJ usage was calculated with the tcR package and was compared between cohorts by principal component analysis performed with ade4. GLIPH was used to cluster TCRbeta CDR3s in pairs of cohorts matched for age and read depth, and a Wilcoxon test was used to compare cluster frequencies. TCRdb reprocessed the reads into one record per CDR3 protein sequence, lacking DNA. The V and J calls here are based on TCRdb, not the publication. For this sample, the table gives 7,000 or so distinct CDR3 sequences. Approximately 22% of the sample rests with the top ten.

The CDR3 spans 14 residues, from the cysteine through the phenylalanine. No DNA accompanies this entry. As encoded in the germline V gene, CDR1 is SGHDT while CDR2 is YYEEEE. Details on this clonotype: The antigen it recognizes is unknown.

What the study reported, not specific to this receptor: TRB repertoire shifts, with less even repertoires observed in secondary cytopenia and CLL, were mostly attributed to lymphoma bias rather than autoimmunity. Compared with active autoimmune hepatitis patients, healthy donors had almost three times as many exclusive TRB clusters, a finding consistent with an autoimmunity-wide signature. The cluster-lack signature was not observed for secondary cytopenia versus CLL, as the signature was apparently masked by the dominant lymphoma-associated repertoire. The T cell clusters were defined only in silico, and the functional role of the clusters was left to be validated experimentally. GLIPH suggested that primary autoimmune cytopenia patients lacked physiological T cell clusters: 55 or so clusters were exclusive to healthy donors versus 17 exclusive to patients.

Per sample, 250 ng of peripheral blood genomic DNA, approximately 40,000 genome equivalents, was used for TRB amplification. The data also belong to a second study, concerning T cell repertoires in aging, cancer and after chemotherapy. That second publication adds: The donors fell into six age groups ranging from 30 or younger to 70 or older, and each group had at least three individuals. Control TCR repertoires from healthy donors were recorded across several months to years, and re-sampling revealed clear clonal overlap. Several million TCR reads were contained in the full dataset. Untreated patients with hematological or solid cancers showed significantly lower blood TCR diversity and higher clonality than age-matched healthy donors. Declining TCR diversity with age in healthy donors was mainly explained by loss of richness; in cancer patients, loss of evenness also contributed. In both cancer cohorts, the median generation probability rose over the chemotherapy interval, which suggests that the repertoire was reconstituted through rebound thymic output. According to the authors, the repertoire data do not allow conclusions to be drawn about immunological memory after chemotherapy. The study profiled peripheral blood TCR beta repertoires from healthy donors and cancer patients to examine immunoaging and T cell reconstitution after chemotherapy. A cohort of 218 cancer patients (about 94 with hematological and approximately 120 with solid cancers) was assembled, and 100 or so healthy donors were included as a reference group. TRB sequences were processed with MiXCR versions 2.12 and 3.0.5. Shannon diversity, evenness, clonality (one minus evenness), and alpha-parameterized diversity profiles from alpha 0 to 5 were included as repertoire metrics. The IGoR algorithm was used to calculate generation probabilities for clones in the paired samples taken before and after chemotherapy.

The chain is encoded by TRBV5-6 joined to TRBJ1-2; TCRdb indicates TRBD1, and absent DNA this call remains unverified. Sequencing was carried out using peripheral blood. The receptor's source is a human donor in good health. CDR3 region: CASSLGYQGYGYTF.